The text below deals with one T cell receptor (beta chain). Its target is not known. This sample stems from a study of beta chain features in type 1 diabetes. Study results and caveats: A PCR bias possibly favoring shorter templates would apply equally to patients and controls. Researchers report that Type 1 diabetes patients had moderately but significantly shorter TCRB CDR3s across all four CD4+ subsets. Possibly, sequencing cDNA over-represented cells that had high TCR expression levels. HLA influence on TCRB rearrangement stayed unresolved here.

Every bit of the isolated RNA underwent reverse transcription, so sequencing read expressed TCRB transcripts. Repertoires were generated with immunoSEQ multiplex PCR, while TCRdb's copy carries only in-frame clones and drops some. Of roughly 700,000 clones in the sample, roughly 13% were seen once. The CDR3 sequence is 15 residues long. Trimming shortened V by 4 bases and J by 4 bases, and 16 bases separated the two germline ends. Per germline, CDR1 SGHDN and CDR2 FVKESK. The chain combines TRBV14 with TRBJ1-1, with a possible D match to TRBD1 (6 bases). The clonotype originates from a man aged 18 to 29 with type 1 diabetes. Sequences were obtained from naive CD4+ T cells from blood. Here the CDR3 DNA reads TGTGCCAGCAGCCCCGGCCCGGGGGACATCACTGAAGCTTTCTTT. Translation: CASSPGPGDITEAFF. The full variable domain, completed using reference TRBV14 and TRBJ1-1, is EAGVTQFPSHSVIEKGQTVTLRCDPISGHDNLYWYRRVMGKEIKFLLHFVKESKQDESGMPNNRFLAERTGGTYSTLKVQPAELEDSGVYFCASSPGPGDITEAFFGQGTRLTVV.